The 13 T cell receptor beta chains below were found in one sample sequenced in a study of shared clonotypes between healthy human individuals. The data were produced by immunoSEQ multiplex PCR, yet TCRdb's version contains in-frame clones alone and is incomplete. The data show millions of clones, with 85% to 95% seen just once and 0.1% to 0.15% held by the top ten. Sequenced material: naive CD4+ T cells sorted from blood. The subset denotes: CD45RA+ positively selected. Source of these receptors: a young man in good health.

The chain joins TRBV25-1 to TRBJ2-7, with 12 bases identical to TRBD2. V lost 4 bases, J lost 0 bases, and 1 base stayed unmatched. This CDR3 has 15 amino acids. CDR1 is MGHDK and CDR2 is SYGVNS in the germline V gene. The DNA of the CDR3 is TGTGCCAGCAGTGGACTAGCGGGGGACTCCTACGAGCAGTACTTC. Translation gives CASSGLAGDSYEQYF.

DNA of the CDR3: TGTGCCAGCTCACCAGCGACAGGGTACGAGCAGTACTTC. Its translation is CASSPATGYEQYF. V is TRBV18 and J is TRBJ2-7; 7 nucleotides line up with TRBD1. This CDR3 spans 13 amino acids. The junction had 2 bases not matched to a gene; V was cut back by 2 bases and J by 4 bases. Germline assignment: CDR1 KGHSH and CDR2 LQKENI.

The J gene is TRBJ2-2, the V gene TRBV14; 7 bases map to TRBD1. The ends lost 4 bases at V and 0 bases at J; junction bases unmatched: 2. This CDR3 spans 15 amino acids. The V gene's germline CDR1 is SGHDN and CDR2 FVKESK. CDR3 nucleotide sequence: TGTGCCAGCAGCCGACAGGGACCGAACACCGGGGAGCTGTTTTTT. Translated: CASSRQGPNTGELFF.

The rearrangement uses TRBV5-4 and TRBJ2-2; 11 bases are shared with TRBD2. V shed 0 bases and J 4 bases; nucleotides not matched to a gene: 8. CDR3 size: 18 residues. Germline V gene data show CDR1 as SGHNT and CDR2 as YYREEE (reference sequence). The CDR3 DNA sequence: TGTGCCAGCAGCTTGGGAACTAGCGGGAGCACAGGCACCGGGGAGCTGTTTTTT. This encodes CASSLGTSGSTGTGELFF.

The chain combines TRBV5-1 with TRBJ2-1, with D hard to call. Germline V gives CDR1 SGHRS, CDR2 YFSETQ. The CDR3 has 17 amino acids. V lost 5 bases to trimming and J lost 1 base, with 19 bases between them. CDR3 residues: CASRSSSGFESYNEQFF. CDR3 nucleotides: TGCGCCAGCAGGTCCTCCTCCGGGTTTGAGTCCTACAATGAGCAGTTCTTC.

The chain uses TRBV6-1 and TRBJ1-5; TRBD1 is a possible D gene (5 bases). Germline CDR1 and CDR2: MNHNS and SASEGT. V gave up 1 base and J gave up 1 base, with 8 bases separating them. The CDR3 is 15 residues long. The CDR3 loop is CASSEGWGSNQPQHF. CDR3 nucleotide sequence: TGTGCCAGCAGTGAAGGATGGGGGAGCAATCAGCCCCAGCATTTT.

The rearrangement links TRBV11-3 to TRBJ2-7; 7 nucleotides line up with TRBD1. The CDR3 contains 12 residues. Per germline, CDR1 SGHNT and CDR2 YENEEA. Trimming at V came to 2 bases and at J to 7 bases, leaving 2 bases not matched to a gene. CDR3: CASSLSGGEQYF. Here the CDR3 DNA reads TGTGCCAGCAGCTTATCAGGGGGTGAGCAGTACTTC.

V and J are TRBV19 and TRBJ2-5; D gene ambiguous. The germline V gene encodes CDR1 LNHDA and CDR2 SQIVND (reference sequence). V shed 3 bases and J shed 2 bases, with 7 bases lying between them. The CDR3 consists of 13 residues. DNA of the CDR3: TGTGCCAGTAGTATTGTCAGACAAGAGACCCAGTACTTC. Its protein product is CASSIVRQETQYF.

Concerning this clone: This could be a read error, since a much larger clone is one nucleotide away. Other nucleotide sequences from this sample produce the same CDR3. The J gene is TRBJ2-3, the V gene TRBV5-6; no firm D call. Germline values: CDR1 SGHDT, CDR2 YYEEEE. V shed 2 bases and J shed 4 bases, with 2 bases lying between them. This CDR3 has 11 amino acids. DNA of the CDR3: TGTGCCAGCAGCTTATCAGATACGCAGTATTTT. Translation: CASSLSDTQYF.

The chain uses TRBV28 and TRBJ2-5; TRBD2 agrees at 9 bases. Germline lookup yields CDR1 MDHEN and CDR2 SYDVKM. V lost 5 bases and J lost 3; bases outside the gene matches: 10. The CDR3 loop spans 16 amino acids. CDR3 nucleotide sequence: TGTGCCAGCAGTCTTACCTTAGCGGGGGCGAAAGAGACCCAGTACTTC. Its protein is CASSLTLAGAKETQYF.

Remarks on this clone: At the DNA level, this CDR3 is encoded by other sequences in the same sample as well. The J gene is TRBJ1-1, the V gene TRBV10-3; D uncertain. Germline V gives CDR1 ENHRY, CDR2 SYGVKD. The germline V and J ends were trimmed by 0 bases and 2 bases, with 4 bases remaining between them. The CDR3 is made up of 13 amino acids. In DNA form, the CDR3 reads TGTGCCATCAGTGAGTCCCCCAACACTGAAGCTTTCTTT. Protein product: CAISESPNTEAFF.

The chain employs TRBV29-1 and TRBJ2-3, with 14 bases identical to TRBD2. Germline CDR1 is SQVTM and CDR2 is ANQGSEA. The CDR3 has 16 residues. Trimming took 7 bases from V and 3 from J; bases not matched to a gene: 9. CDR3 region: CSANRLAGGPTDTQYF. The CDR3 nucleotides read TGCAGCGCTAACCGACTAGCGGGGGGGCCGACAGATACGCAGTATTTT.

Notes on this clone: Other nucleotide sequences in the sample specify the same CDR3. The rearrangement joins TRBV5-1 to TRBJ1-1, with D maybe TRBD1 (5 bases). Germline V gives CDR1 SGHRS, CDR2 YFSETQ. The CDR3 has 15 amino acids. V was trimmed by 0 bases and J by 1 base, leaving 10 bases between them. The CDR3 coding sequence is TGCGCCAGCAGCTTGGAGGGGCCCGGGAACACTGAAGCTTTCTTT. Residues: CASSLEGPGNTEAFF.